This T cell receptor beta chain was obtained from a study of Ad26.COV2.S vaccination and SARS-CoV-2 variants (dated by TCRdb to about 2021). Turning to the overall study: Donors in the vaccine arm were drawn from COV1001, a phase I-IIa trial of Ad26.COV2.S in healthy adults that was multicentre, randomized, double-blind and placebo-controlled. Sequencing of the TCRbeta repertoire served to evaluate the specificity and breadth of SARS-CoV-2-reactive T cell receptors following Ad26.COV2.S vaccination. Ad26.COV2.S was administered intramuscularly at a dose of 5x10^10 or 1x10^11 viral particles, either as one shot or as two shots given 56 days apart. Investigators remained blinded to trial group allocation during experiments and outcome assessment. A total of some 30 samples were included in the TCR-sequenced set, comprising roughly 20 Ad26.COV2.S vaccine recipients, 5 placebo recipients and 8 SARS-CoV-2 convalescent individuals. Trial participants were randomized into five groups of five, in which low-dose or high-dose Ad26.COV2.S was given once or twice, or placebo was given on both occasions.

The CDR3 starts with the cysteine, ends with the phenylalanine, and has 15 residues. Only CDR3 DNA remains: 45 bases, in frame from the first base. CDR1 and CDR2 are drawn from the germline V gene: LGHNA, YNFKEQ. For this chain, trimming is 3 bases at the V end and 2 bases at the J end, and the number of junction bases without a gene match is 4. The treatment or condition label corresponds to: approximately 18 received Ad26.COV2.S at low or high dose, single or two shots; 5 received placebo; per-sample allocation not given. Repertoires of vaccine and placebo recipients were sequenced from samples collected on day 63 after the first injection. Cohort 1b enrolled roughly 25 adults aged 18-55 years at a single site in Boston, USA, between 29 July and 7 August 2020. Ad26.COV2.S consisted of a replication-incompetent adenovirus type 26 vector by which a prefusion-stabilized SARS-CoV-2 spike protein from the original Wuhan strain was expressed.

Study-level results and caveats: The study was not powered to compare responses between vaccine doses or regimens. Non-spike TCR breadth was comparable between vaccine and placebo recipients, consistent with the vaccine containing only spike. According to the authors, total T cell responses may have been underestimated by the TCR breadth and depth analyses. After vaccination, substantial breadth of spike-specific CD8+ and CD4+ T cell responses was reported. Ad26.COV2.S recipients had higher spike-specific TCR breadth than placebo recipients (P = 0.0014).

The immunoSEQ Assay was the method used to sequence TCRbeta CDR3 regions. After extraction, genomic DNA underwent amplification by bias-controlled multiplex PCR, followed by high-throughput sequencing. The original pipeline was this. Collapsing and filtering of sequences were performed to quantify the absolute abundance of each unique TCRbeta CDR3 region. T cell fraction was estimated by normalization of TCRbeta template counts to usable DNA, with usable DNA being measured through amplification of reference genes present in all nucleated cells. Repertoire TCRs were annotated as SARS-CoV-2-specific by exact matching of V gene, CDR3 amino acid sequence and J gene to a known reactive TCR set. The reference SARS-CoV-2 TCR set was derived from MIRA and filtered for enrichment in COVID-19-positive ImmuneCODE repertoires, a step that removed public or cross-reactive TCRs. Drawing on the MIRA antigens, annotated TCRs were analysed further at the level of specific ORF or position within ORF. Breadth was defined as the number of annotated unique rearrangements divided by the total number of unique productive rearrangements, and depth was defined as the summed frequency of the annotated unique rearrangements. Group comparisons of TCR breadth used two-sided Wilcoxon rank-sum tests. TCRdb provides this immuneACCESS table in a form limited to in-frame rearrangements. Some clones are lacking; in checked studies, under half of them reflect an unresolved V gene, and why the rest are absent is not known. Clone size and V and J calls were adopted from that table, with D and trimming inferred from the DNA. The sample includes around 240,000 clones, with approximately 87% observed a single time. Together, the top ten hold about 10% of the sample.

As to this clone: Its cognate antigen has yet to be identified. No base qualities exist here, and no much larger clone lies one base off it.

The specimen comprised peripheral blood, sampled in a trial of Ad26.COV2.S vaccine versus placebo. This sequence originates from a person aged 18-60 years who received the Ad26.COV2.S COVID-19 vaccine or a placebo. The rearrangement combines TRBV4-2 with TRBJ2-5; TRBD2 fits 9 bases in the junction. The DNA reads as follows: TGTGCCAGCAGCCAGGGGCGGGAGGGTCAAGAGACCCAGTACTTC. Its translation reads: CASSQGREGQETQYF.